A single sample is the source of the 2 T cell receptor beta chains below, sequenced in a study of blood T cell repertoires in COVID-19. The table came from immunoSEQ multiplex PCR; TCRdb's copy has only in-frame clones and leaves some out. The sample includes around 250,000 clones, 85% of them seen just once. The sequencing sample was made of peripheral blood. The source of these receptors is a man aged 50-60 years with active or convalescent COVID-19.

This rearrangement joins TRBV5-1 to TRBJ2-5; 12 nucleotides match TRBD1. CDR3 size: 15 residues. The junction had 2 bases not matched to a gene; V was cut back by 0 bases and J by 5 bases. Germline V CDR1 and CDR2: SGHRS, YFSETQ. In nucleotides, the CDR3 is TGCGCCAGCAGCTTGGAGGGGACAGGGGGCGAGACCCAGTACTTC. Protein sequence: CASSLEGTGGETQYF.

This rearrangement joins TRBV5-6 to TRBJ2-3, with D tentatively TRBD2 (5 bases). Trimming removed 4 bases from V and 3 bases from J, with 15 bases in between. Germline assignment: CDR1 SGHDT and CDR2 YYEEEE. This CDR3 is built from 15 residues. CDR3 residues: CASSDAARRTDTQYF. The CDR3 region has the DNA TGTGCCAGCAGCGACGCCGCTAGGAGGACAGATACGCAGTATTTT.